This paragraph covers one TCR beta chain sequence. This clonotype was counted ten times or more. Its antigen remains unidentified. Base qualities are missing; no much larger clone stands one base away. V loses 3 bases of germline sequence and J loses 3 bases, and the interval between the two ends is 11 bases. Including cysteine and phenylalanine, the CDR3 has 14 amino acids. Only CDR3 DNA is held: 42 bases, read in frame from base 1. In the germline V gene (reference sequence), CDR1 corresponds to MNHEY and CDR2 to SMNVEV. These data are taken from a study of T-cell reconstitution after alpha-beta-depleted transplantation in children (dated by TCRdb to 2016 to 2017). Broadly, across the study: Using TCR repertoire profiling, the study followed T-cell immune reconstitution in a quantitative way in children after TCRalphabeta/CD19-depleted allogeneic hematopoietic cell transplantation. Overall results and qualifications from the work: Hyperexpanded clone frequencies declined over subsequent months; after one year, T-cell counts and TCRbeta diversity were mostly attributed to newly produced T cells. In some patients, the high TCRbeta diversity seen at day 60 was put down to recipient T cells and intrathymic progenitors that had survived conditioning. The apparently early alphabetaT-cell count recovery about two months after transplant was reportedly dependent on only several hundred rapidly expanded clones derived from non-depleted graft cells.

The label giving this sample's treatment or condition can be read as: allogeneic hematopoietic cell transplantation with graft depleted of TCRalphabeta T cells and CD19 B cells. The children who served as transplant recipients had been given grafts of TCRalphabeta/CD19-depleted allogeneic hematopoietic cells. Preparation of the library involved PCR. The listed sequencing device is Illumina HiSeq 2500. TCR libraries were prepared with molecular barcoding, using unique molecular identifiers to normalize TCRbeta repertoire quantification. TCRdb ran its own pipeline on the public reads, namely fastp trimming at Q25 and MiXCR clone calling, and kept in-frame beta chains. Each CDR3 protein gets just one entry, which takes the most common genes and DNA from the rows behind it. In all, the sample holds around 2,800 distinct CDR3 sequences, and roughly 10% of those were seen once. The ten largest make up approximately 79% of the sample.

The material sequenced was PBMCs, mostly from graft donor cells, taken 360 days after TCRalphabeta/CD19-depleted stem cell transplant. This receptor chain uses TRBV27 and TRBJ1-1, with the identity of the D gene unclear. This TCR came from a patient aged 2-10 years who had a stem cell transplant for inherited bone marrow failure, so the T cells may come from the graft donor. The sequence in DNA is TGTGCCAGCAGTTTCCCCGGCGGACACACTGAAGCTTTCTTT. Its product reads: CASSFPGGHTEAFF.